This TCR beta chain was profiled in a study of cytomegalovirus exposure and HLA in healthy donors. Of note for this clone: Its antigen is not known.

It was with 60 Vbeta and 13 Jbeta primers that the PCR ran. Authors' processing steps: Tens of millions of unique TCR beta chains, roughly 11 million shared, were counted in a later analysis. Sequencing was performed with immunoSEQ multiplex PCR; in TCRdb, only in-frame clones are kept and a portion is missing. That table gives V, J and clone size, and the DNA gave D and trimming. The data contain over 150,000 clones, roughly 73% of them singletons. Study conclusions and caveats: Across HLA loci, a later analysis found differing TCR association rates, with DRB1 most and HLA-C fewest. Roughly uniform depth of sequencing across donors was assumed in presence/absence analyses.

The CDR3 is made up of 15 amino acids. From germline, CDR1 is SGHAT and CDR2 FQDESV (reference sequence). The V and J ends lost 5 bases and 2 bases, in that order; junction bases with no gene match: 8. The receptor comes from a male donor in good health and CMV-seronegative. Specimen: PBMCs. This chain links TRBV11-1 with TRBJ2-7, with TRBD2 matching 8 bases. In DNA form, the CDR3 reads TGTGCCAGCAGCCTACGGCCAGCGGGGGCCTACGAGCAGTACTTC. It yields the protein CASSLRPAGAYEQYF.